These T cell receptor beta chains were read from a single sample in a study of cytomegalovirus exposure and HLA in healthy donors. The method was immunoSEQ multiplex PCR; TCRdb's version includes in-frame clones alone and lacks a portion of them. Of 100,000 or so clones detected, around 78% appear once; the ten largest clones hold approximately 4.2%. The specimen sequenced was PBMCs. Source of these receptors: a woman in her thirties or forties in good health and CMV-seropositive. CDR3s include the opening cysteine and the closing phenylalanine or tryptophan.

J gene,CDR3 length,V gene,CDR3 protein
TRBJ2-7,15,TRBV27,CASSGGQGSRYEQYF
TRBJ2-7,15,TRBV15,CATSRVWFSSYEQYF
TRBJ2-7,18,TRBV27,CASSPGLAGGRGVWEQYF
TRBJ1-1,12,TRBV11-2,CASSLEGAEAFF
TRBJ2-2,14,TRBV19,CASSPGRNTGELFF
TRBJ2-3,14,TRBV12-5,CASGLGTDPDTQYF
TRBJ1-2,12,TRBV29-1,CSVGSGGYGYTF
TRBJ1-6,15,TRBV5-8,CASSLRNAGNSPLHF
TRBJ2-7,17,TRBV10-3,CAISEGGTGKGAYEQYF
TRBJ1-2,11,TRBV14,CASSQDEEYTF
TRBJ1-2,10,TRBV5-8,CASSLWDSVF
TRBJ1-1,14,TRBV28,CASRGTGVNTEAFF
TRBJ2-3,15,TRBV27,CASSSSGRAADTQYF
TRBJ2-7,12,TRBV29-1,CSASGRDNEQYF
TRBJ2-5,13,TRBV7-6,CASSSTGLETQYF
TRBJ2-7,13,TRBV5-1,CASSRDVGWTVYF
TRBJ2-3,18,TRBV7-2,CASSFGFTIGTGVDTQYF
TRBJ1-2,13,TRBV7-9,CASSLAYSYGYTF
TRBJ2-1,15,TRBV5-1,CASSYSSGSRDEQFF
TRBJ2-5,16,TRBV9,CASSVAVAGGRETQYF
TRBJ2-1,16,TRBV27,CASRIPGRSSYNEQFF
TRBJ2-3,14,TRBV6-5,CASSGTSGTDTQYF
TRBJ2-3,14,TRBV4-2,CASSQWRETDTQYF
TRBJ1-5,15,TRBV2,CASCTGGASNQPQHF